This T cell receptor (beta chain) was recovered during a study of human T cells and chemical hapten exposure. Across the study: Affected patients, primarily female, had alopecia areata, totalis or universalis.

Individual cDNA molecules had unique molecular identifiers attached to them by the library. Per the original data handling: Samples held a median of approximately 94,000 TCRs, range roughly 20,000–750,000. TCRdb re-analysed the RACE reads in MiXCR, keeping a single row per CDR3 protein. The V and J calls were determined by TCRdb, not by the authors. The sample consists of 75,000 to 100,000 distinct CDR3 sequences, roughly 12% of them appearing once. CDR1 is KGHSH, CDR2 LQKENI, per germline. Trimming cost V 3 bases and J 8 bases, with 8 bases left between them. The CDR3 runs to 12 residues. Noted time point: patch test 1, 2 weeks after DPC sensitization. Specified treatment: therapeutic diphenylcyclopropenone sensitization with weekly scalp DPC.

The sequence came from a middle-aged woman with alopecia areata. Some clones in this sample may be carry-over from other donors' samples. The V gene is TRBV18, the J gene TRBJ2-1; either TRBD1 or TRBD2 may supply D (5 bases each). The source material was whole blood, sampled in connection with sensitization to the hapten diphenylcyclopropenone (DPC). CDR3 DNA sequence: TGTGCCAGCTCACCCTCGGGGCATGAGCAGTTCTTC. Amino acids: CASSPSGHEQFF.